The 9 T cell receptor beta chains given below trace back to one sample, sequenced in a study of CD8 T cells in ankylosing spondylitis. TCRdb called the 5' RACE reads again in MiXCR, with one record for every CDR3 protein. Of around 890,000 distinct CDR3 sequences in the sample, 12% were seen once. Study-wide results and caveats: Ankylosing spondylitis blood seemed to carry a telltale TCR beta motif made of roughly eight highly homologous variants.

The antigens for these receptors are not known. The sequencing sample was made of blood, either unsorted or a sorted T cell fraction (not recorded which). The receptors were gathered from a male donor with ankylosing spondylitis.

This clonotype was detected ten times or more. This chain uses TRBV20-1 with TRBJ2-1; unclear D gene. The CDR3 has 11 residues. Deletions cut 3 bases from V and 10 bases from J, with 10 bases between. Germline V lookup: CDR1 DFQATT, CDR2 SNEGSKA (reference sequence). The chain's CDR3 is CSASLSWEQFF. CDR3 DNA: TGCAGTGCTAGCCTGTCTTGGGAGCAGTTCTTC.

The chain uses TRBV20-1 and TRBJ1-1; D gene unclear. This CDR3 is 15 amino acids long. The V gene's germline CDR1 is DFQATT and CDR2 SNEGSKA (reference sequence). The V end was cut by 0 bases, the J end by 1 base, with 12 bases between. Here the CDR3 reads CSARDHGLPNTEAFF. DNA for the CDR3: TGCAGTGCTAGAGATCACGGACTGCCGAACACTGAAGCTTTCTTT.

This sequence joins TRBV11-1 and TRBJ2-3; 14 positions agree with TRBD2. Unmatched junction bases numbered 11, after V lost 4 bases and J lost 2 bases. CDR1 is SGHAT and CDR2 is FQDESV in the germline V gene (reference sequence). This CDR3 has 19 amino acids. CDR3 DNA sequence: TGTGCCAGCAGCTCCCTCACGCCGGGACTAGCGGGAGACACAGATACGCAGTATTTT. Residues: CASSSLTPGLAGDTDTQYF.

This chain links TRBV4-3 with TRBJ2-2; 9 nucleotides align to TRBD1. Germline lookup yields CDR1 LGHNA and CDR2 YSLEER. V lost 6 bases to trimming and J lost 7 bases; unmatched junction nucleotides: 6. The CDR3 loop spans 14 amino acids. CDR3 bases: TGCGCCAGCAGTTCCGGGACAGGGATCGGGGAGCTGTTTTTT. Translating gives CASSSGTGIGELFF.

The chain is built from TRBV4-2 and TRBJ2-7; D gene ambiguous. The CDR3 covers 14 residues. Germline CDR1 reads LGHNA; CDR2 reads YNFKEQ. V was shortened by 3 bases and J by 3 bases, with 12 bases between the two germline ends. The CDR3 DNA reads as TGTGCCAGCAGCCAGGTGACGGGCTACTACGAGCAGTACTTC. Amino acid sequence: CASSQVTGYYEQYF.

This clonotype was seen a handful of times. In DNA, the CDR3 is TGCGCCAGCAGCTCGGAGGTGGGAGCTTTCCTTACCCAACAAGACCGCTACACCTTC. Encoded protein: CASSSEVGAFLTQQDRYTF. The chain uses TRBV5-1 and TRBJ1-2; D unclear. V lost 3 bases and J 9 bases, leaving 33 bases between the germline ends. CDR1 and CDR2 (germline): SGHRS, YFSETQ. This CDR3 has 19 amino acids.

There are a few counts of this clonotype. The CDR3, as DNA: TGCAGCGTTCAAGGACAGGGGACTCTCTACGAGCAGTACTTC. Its protein is CSVQGQGTLYEQYF. The J gene is TRBJ2-7, the V gene TRBV29-1; 9 nucleotides align to TRBD1. CDR1 and CDR2 (germline): SQVTM, ANQGSEA. The CDR3 is 14 amino acids. The V and J ends lost 5 bases and 3 bases, in that order; junction bases with no gene match: 8.

J is TRBJ1-4 and V is TRBV10-3, with 8 bases aligning to TRBD1. Germline V gene lookup returns CDR1 ENHRY and CDR2 SYGVKD. CDR3 size: 14 residues. Trimming removed 10 bases from V and 7 bases from J; junction bases left unmatched: 11. The CDR3: CATKTGDKGEKLFF. Here the CDR3 DNA reads TGTGCCACCAAGACAGGGGATAAGGGTGAAAAACTGTTTTTT.

The V call is TRBV4-2, the J call TRBJ1-2; D is undetermined. Germline lookup yields CDR1 LGHNA and CDR2 YNFKEQ. The CDR3 sequence is 13 residues long. Trimming pared 4 bases from V and 4 bases from J, leaving 10 bases between. The CDR3 sequence is CASSPREAYGYTF. The DNA of the CDR3 is TGTGCCAGCAGCCCCCGCGAGGCCTATGGCTACACCTTC.